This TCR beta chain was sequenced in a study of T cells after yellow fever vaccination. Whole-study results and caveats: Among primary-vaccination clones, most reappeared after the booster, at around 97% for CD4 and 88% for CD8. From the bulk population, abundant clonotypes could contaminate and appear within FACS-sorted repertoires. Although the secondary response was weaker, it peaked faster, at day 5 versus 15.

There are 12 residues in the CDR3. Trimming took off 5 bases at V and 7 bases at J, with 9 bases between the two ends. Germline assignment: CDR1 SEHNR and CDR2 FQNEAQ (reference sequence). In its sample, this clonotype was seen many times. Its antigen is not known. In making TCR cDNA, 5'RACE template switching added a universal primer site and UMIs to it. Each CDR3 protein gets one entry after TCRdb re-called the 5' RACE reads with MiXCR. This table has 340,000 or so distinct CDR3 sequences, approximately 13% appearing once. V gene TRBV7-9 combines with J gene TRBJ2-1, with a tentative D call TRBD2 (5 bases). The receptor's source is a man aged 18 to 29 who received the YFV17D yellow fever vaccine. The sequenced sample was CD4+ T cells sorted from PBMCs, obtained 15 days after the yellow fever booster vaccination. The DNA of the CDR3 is TGTGCCAGCAGCCGTCGAGGGAATGAGCAGTTCTTC. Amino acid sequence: CASSRRGNEQFF.